Listed below are T cell receptor beta chains from one sample, sequenced in a study of blood T cells in healthy people across ages. TCRdb reprocessed the 5' RACE reads via MiXCR and lists one record per CDR3 protein. The sample consists of around 1,700,000 distinct CDR3 sequences, roughly 27% of them appearing once. The material sequenced was blood. These receptors originate from a woman aged 25 to 39 in good health. Each CDR3 is given with its conserved first and last residue. D genes are given only for firm matches. For some rows the clone size is stated as once, few or many, or as a class when expanded; others skip it.

V gene	clone size	J gene	D gene	CDR3 protein	CDR3 DNA
TRBV6-4	.	TRBJ1-1	.	CASKYNPGLNTEAFF	TGTGCCAGCAAATACAATCCAGGGCTGAACACTGAAGCTTTCTTT
TRBV7-2	.	TRBJ2-7	.	CASSLDGTIPYEQYF	TGTGCCAGCAGCTTAGACGGGACCATCCCCTACGAGCAGTACTTC
TRBV7-2	.	TRBJ1-3	.	CASSGYGDSGNTIYF	TGTGCCAGCAGCGGGTACGGCGACTCTGGAAACACCATATATTTT
TRBV24-1	.	TRBJ2-2	TRBD1	CATSDRDRGIGELFF	TGTGCCACCAGTGATCGGGACAGGGGAATCGGGGAGCTGTTTTTT
TRBV2	few	TRBJ2-5	TRBD2	CASSEERGVQETQYF	TGTGCCAGCAGTGAGGAGCGGGGGGTACAAGAGACCCAGTACTTC
TRBV12-3/TRBV12-4	many	TRBJ1-2	.	CASSLEGLGYTF	TGTGCCAGCAGTTTAGAGGGACTTGGCTACACCTTC
TRBV4-2	.	TRBJ2-1	TRBD2	CASSRSGTSRDNEQFF	TGTGCCAGCAGCCGATCAGGGACTAGCAGGGACAATGAGCAGTTCTTC
TRBV15	.	TRBJ2-5	TRBD2	CATSRGTSNEQYF	TGTGCCACCAGCAGAGGGACTAGTAATGAGCAGTACTTC
TRBV20-1	few	TRBJ1-5	.	CSAKDYLKVENSNQPQHF	TGCAGTGCCAAGGACTATCTCAAGGTAGAGAATAGCAATCAGCCCCAGCATTTT
TRBV3-1	few	TRBJ1-5	.	CASSPRFSNQPQHF	TGTGCCAGCAGCCCCCGGTTTAGCAATCAGCCCCAGCATTTT
TRBV19	.	TRBJ1-5	.	CASAIRDKGQPQHF	TGTGCCAGTGCTATTCGGGATAAGGGTCAGCCCCAGCATTTT
TRBV28	.	TRBJ2-7	.	CASSFVRGETQHF	TGTGCCAGCAGTTTTGTCAGGGGAGAGACCCAGCACTTC
TRBV30	.	TRBJ2-7	.	CAWSQTVYEQYF	TGTGCCTGGAGTCAAACGGTATACGAGCAGTACTTC
TRBV6-6	.	TRBJ2-3	.	CASRKGGRFTDTQYF	TGTGCCAGCCGGAAGGGGGGCCGTTTCACAGATACGCAGTATTTT
TRBV5-1	many	TRBJ2-1	.	CASSLVSGGNEQFF	TGCGCCAGCAGCTTGGTCTCAGGGGGGAATGAGCAGTTCTTC
TRBV15	.	TRBJ2-1	.	CATSGLPGARYNEQFF	TGTGCCACCAGCGGGCTGCCGGGAGCTCGTTACAATGAGCAGTTCTTC
TRBV7-2	few	TRBJ2-6	.	CASSLTVALTF	TGTGCCAGCAGCTTAACGGTGGCTTTGACTTTC
TRBV18	many	TRBJ1-1	.	CASSPGTEAFF	TGTGCCAGCAGCCCCGGCACTGAAGCTTTCTTT
TRBV6-5	many	TRBJ1-2	.	CASSRRGAGGYTF	TGTGCCAGCAGTCGGCGGGGGGCCGGTGGCTACACCTTC
TRBV5-1	few	TRBJ2-1	.	CASSLRDWNNYEQFF	TGCGCCAGCAGCTTGAGGGACTGGAATAATTATGAGCAGTTCTTC